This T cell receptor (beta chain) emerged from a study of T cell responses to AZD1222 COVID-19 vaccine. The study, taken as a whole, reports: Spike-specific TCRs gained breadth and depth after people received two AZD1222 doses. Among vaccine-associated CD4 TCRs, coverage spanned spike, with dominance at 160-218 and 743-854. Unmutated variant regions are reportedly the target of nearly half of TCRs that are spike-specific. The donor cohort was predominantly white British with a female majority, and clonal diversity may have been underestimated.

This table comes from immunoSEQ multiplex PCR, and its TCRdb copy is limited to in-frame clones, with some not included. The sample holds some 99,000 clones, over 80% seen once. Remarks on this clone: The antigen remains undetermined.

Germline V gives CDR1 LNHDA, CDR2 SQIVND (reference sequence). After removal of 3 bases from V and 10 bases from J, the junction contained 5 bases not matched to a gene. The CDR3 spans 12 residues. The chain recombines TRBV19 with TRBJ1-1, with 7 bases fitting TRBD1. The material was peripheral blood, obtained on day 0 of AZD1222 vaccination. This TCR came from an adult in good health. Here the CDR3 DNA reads TGTGCCAGTAGTATTGACAGGGATCGAGCTTTCTTT. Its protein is CASSIDRDRAFF.